The clone carrying this T cell receptor beta chain was counted between two and nine times. This record comes from a study of blood T cells in healthy people across ages. With a J-beta primer mix and a sample-barcoded 5' primer, a second PCR ran roughly 6 to 12 cycles. Every single cDNA molecule received a tag from a template-switch adaptor with 12 random nucleotides. TCRdb reprocessed the 5' RACE reads via MiXCR and lists one record per CDR3 protein. The table includes about 970,000 distinct CDR3 sequences, about 53% detected once. V shed 3 bases and J shed 1 base, with 12 bases lying between them. The CDR3 covers 15 residues. Germline V gene data show CDR1 as SEHNR and CDR2 as FQNEAQ (reference sequence).

The chain has TRBV7-9 and TRBJ1-2; D is ambiguous. This receptor was taken from a woman aged 55-75 years in good health. The specimen was blood. The DNA of the CDR3 is TGTGCCAGCAGCTTCCCCAGTTCCGTTAACTATGGCTACACCTTC. Translating it yields CASSFPSSVNYGYTF.